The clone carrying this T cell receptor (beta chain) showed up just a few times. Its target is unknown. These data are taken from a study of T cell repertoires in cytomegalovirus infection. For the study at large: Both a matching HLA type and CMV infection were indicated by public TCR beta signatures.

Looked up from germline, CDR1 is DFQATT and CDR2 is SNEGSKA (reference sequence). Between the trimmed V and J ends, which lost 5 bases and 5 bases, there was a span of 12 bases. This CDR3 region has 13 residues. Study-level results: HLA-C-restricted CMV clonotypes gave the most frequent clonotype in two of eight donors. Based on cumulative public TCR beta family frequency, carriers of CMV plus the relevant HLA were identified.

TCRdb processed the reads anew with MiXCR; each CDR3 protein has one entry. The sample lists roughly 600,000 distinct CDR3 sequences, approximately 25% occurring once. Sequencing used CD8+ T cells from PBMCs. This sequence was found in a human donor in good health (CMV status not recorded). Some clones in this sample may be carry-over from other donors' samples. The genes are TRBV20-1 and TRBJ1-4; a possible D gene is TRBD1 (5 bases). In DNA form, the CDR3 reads TGCAGTGCTTCTGACAGAAAGAATGAAAAACTGTTTTTT. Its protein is CSASDRKNEKLFF.